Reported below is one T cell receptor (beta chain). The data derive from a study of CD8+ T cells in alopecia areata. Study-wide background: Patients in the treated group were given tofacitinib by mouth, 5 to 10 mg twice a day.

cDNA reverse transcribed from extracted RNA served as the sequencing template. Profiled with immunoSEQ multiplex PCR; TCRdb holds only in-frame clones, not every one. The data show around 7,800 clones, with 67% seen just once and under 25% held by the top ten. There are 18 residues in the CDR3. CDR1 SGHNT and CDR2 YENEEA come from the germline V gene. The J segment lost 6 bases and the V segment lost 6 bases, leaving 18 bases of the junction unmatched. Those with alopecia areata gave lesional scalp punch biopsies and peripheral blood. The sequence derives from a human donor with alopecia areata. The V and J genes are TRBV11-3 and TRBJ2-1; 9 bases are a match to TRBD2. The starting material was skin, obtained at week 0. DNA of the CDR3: TGTGCCAGCAGTAGAACCCCCCCCGGGACTAGCATCGGCAATGAGCAGTTCTTC. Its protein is CASSRTPPGTSIGNEQFF.